These 22 T cell receptor beta chains came from one sample sequenced in a study of T-cell memory formation after mild COVID-19. TCRdb reprocessed the 5' RACE reads with MiXCR, giving one entry per CDR3 protein. Of about 170,000 distinct CDR3 sequences listed, 10% to 15% are singletons. Sequencing input: PBMCs or a T cell subset sorted from them (not recorded which). The origin of the receptors is a man between 18 and 29 years old who had mild COVID-19 (a few samples of this study predate the infection). Cell type and time point are not known.

This clonotype has a handful of counts. The V call is TRBV5-5, the J call TRBJ1-2, with no clear D. In germline, CDR1 is SGHKS, CDR2 YYEKEE (reference sequence). The ends were cut back, 4 bases at V and 5 bases at J, with 9 bases in the middle. This CDR3 has 12 amino acids. CDR3 DNA sequence: TGTGCCAGCAGCCTTGACACTTATGGCTACACCTTC. Translation gives CASSLDTYGYTF.

Only a few counts were recorded for this clonotype. This chain links TRBV12-3 or TRBV12-4 with TRBJ2-6; D uncertain. Trimming shortened V by 6 bases and J by 0 bases, and 9 bases separated the two germline ends. The CDR3 totals 15 residues. The CDR3 region is CASSPAYSGANVLTF. The CDR3 coding sequence is TGTGCCAGCAGCCCAGCCTACTCTGGGGCCAACGTCCTGACTTTC.

The CDR3 coding sequence is TGTGCCAGCAGTTCGGGGGGGCTTGGGACCCAGTACTTC. Its protein product is CASSSGGLGTQYF. The chain links TRBV12-3 or TRBV12-4 to TRBJ2-5; 8 bases map to TRBD2. Trimming at V came to 4 bases and at J to 7 bases, leaving 5 bases not matched to a gene. The CDR3 is 13 residues long.

This clonotype was counted a few times. CDR3 bases: TGTGCCAGCAGTCTGACAGGGGGAGAGACCCAGTACTTC. This translates into CASSLTGGETQYF. V and J are TRBV12-3 or TRBV12-4 and TRBJ2-5; 9 positions match TRBD1. With V trimmed by 5 bases and J by 4 bases, 2 bases remained unmatched. This CDR3 has 13 amino acids.

This chain connects TRBV7-2 to TRBJ1-5; the D is unclear. The CDR3 consists of 13 residues. V was trimmed by 5 bases and J by 5 bases, leaving 10 bases between them. CDR1 and CDR2 (germline): SGHTA, FQGNSA. CDR3 in DNA: TGTGCCAGCAGCAGGGAGAGAGATCAGCCCCAGCATTTT. This sequence encodes CASSRERDQPQHF.

This clonotype was counted only a few times. The chain links TRBV7-2 to TRBJ2-5; 7 nucleotides match TRBD2. This CDR3 comprises 17 residues. V shed 0 bases, J shed 6 bases, and the junction held 13 bases outside the gene matches. The V gene's germline CDR1 is SGHTA and CDR2 FQGNSA. In nucleotides, the CDR3 is TGTGCCAGCAGCTTAGCTGGAGCGGGGCTAGGAAGAAAGACCCAGTACTTC. Protein: CASSLAGAGLGRKTQYF.

This clonotype was recorded many times. The J gene is TRBJ1-1, the V gene TRBV11-2; D is unresolved. The germline gives CDR1 SGHAT, CDR2 FQNNGV. The CDR3 runs to 12 residues. The germline V and J ends were trimmed by 1 base and 4 bases, with 4 bases remaining between them. CDR3 sequence: CASSLVGTEAFF. The DNA for the CDR3 is TGTGCCAGCAGCTTAGTAGGCACTGAAGCTTTCTTT.

This chain connects TRBV7-2 to TRBJ2-2; possibly TRBD1 or TRBD2 for D (6 bases each). This CDR3 region has 14 residues. V lost 1 base and J lost 6, with 9 bases in between. Germline V lookup: CDR1 SGHTA, CDR2 FQGNSA. The CDR3 nucleotides are TGTGCCAGCAGCTTAGAGGGGGGTTCCGGGGAGCTGTTTTTT. Translated: CASSLEGGSGELFF.

The chain is built from TRBV5-1 and TRBJ2-3, with 8 bases matching TRBD2. With V trimmed by 2 bases and J by 3 bases, 5 bases remained unmatched. The CDR3 consists of 15 residues. Germline CDR1 SGHRS, CDR2 YFSETQ. The CDR3, as DNA: TGCGCCAGCAGCTTAAGTGCGGGGGGAACAGATACGCAGTATTTT. Translation: CASSLSAGGTDTQYF.

This clonotype was seen more than once but under ten times. The chain combines TRBV5-1 with TRBJ2-1; 8 bases are shared with TRBD1. V shed 4 bases and J 5 bases; nucleotides not matched to a gene: 5. The germline V gene has CDR1 SGHRS and CDR2 YFSETQ. The length of the CDR3 is 14 residues. The CDR3 loop reads CASSLGQVDNEQFF. CDR3 DNA: TGCGCCAGCAGCCTGGGACAGGTAGACAATGAGCAGTTCTTC. The full variable domain, completed using reference TRBV5-1 and TRBJ2-1, is KAGVTQTPRYLIKTRGQQVTLSCSPISGHRSVSWYQQTPGQGLQFLFEYFSETQRNKGNFPGRFSGRQFSNSRSEMNVSTLELGDSALYLCASSLGQVDNEQFFGPGTRLTVL.

This clonotype was detected only a few times. CDR3 in DNA: TGTGCCAGCAGTGAGAACGGCCCTAACTATGGCTACACCTTC. This translates into CASSENGPNYGYTF. The chain has TRBV6-1 and TRBJ1-2; D remains ambiguous. V was trimmed by 3 bases and J by 0 bases, leaving 8 bases between them. In germline, CDR1 is MNHNS, CDR2 SASEGT. This CDR3 has 14 amino acids.

Only a few counts were recorded for this clonotype. The J gene is TRBJ2-3, the V gene TRBV5-1; 8 positions match TRBD1. The length of the CDR3 is 15 residues. Germline V lookup: CDR1 SGHRS, CDR2 YFSETQ. V was pared by 0 bases and J by 5 bases, with 5 bases of the junction left unmatched. As DNA, the CDR3 is TGCGCCAGCAGCTTGGCCGACAGGGGAGGAGATACGCAGTATTTT. Translation: CASSLADRGGDTQYF. The full variable domain, in which reference TRBV5-1 and TRBJ2-3 provide the parts outside the CDR3, is KAGVTQTPRYLIKTRGQQVTLSCSPISGHRSVSWYQQTPGQGLQFLFEYFSETQRNKGNFPGRFSGRQFSNSRSEMNVSTLELGDSALYLCASSLADRGGDTQYFGPGTRLTVL.

This clonotype has a count of ten or more. The chain uses TRBV5-6 and TRBJ1-5; the D is unclear. V lost 0 bases and J 0 bases, leaving 7 bases between the germline ends. The CDR3 sequence is 15 residues long. Per germline, CDR1 SGHDT and CDR2 YYEEEE. DNA of the CDR3: TGTGCCAGCAGCTTGGGGATTTATAGCAATCAGCCCCAGCATTTT. Translated: CASSLGIYSNQPQHF.

This clonotype came up a few times. This chain links TRBV3-1 with TRBJ1-1, with D possibly TRBD1 on 5 matching bases. Germline CDR1 and CDR2: LGHDT and YNNKEL (reference sequence). V gave up 4 bases and J gave up 2 bases, with 14 bases separating them. This CDR3 region has 15 residues. This chain's CDR3 is CASSPTGQSNTEAFF. CDR3 bases: TGTGCCAGCAGCCCAACAGGCCAATCAAACACTGAAGCTTTCTTT.

This chain connects TRBV6-2 or TRBV6-3 to TRBJ2-6, with TRBD2 matching over 8 bases. Germline V gives CDR1 MNHEY, CDR2 SVGEGT. Trimming at V came to 2 bases and at J to 4 bases, leaving 16 bases not matched to a gene. There are 20 residues in the CDR3. The CDR3 loop reads CASSYNARGARTSGANVLTF. CDR3 nucleotides: TGTGCCAGCAGTTACAACGCGCGGGGGGCCCGCACGTCGGGGGCCAACGTCCTGACTTTC.

The V and J genes are TRBV5-1 and TRBJ2-1; 11 bases line up with TRBD2. This CDR3 has 15 residues. Germline assignment: CDR1 SGHRS and CDR2 YFSETQ. Trimming at V came to 5 bases and at J to 4 bases, leaving 5 bases not matched to a gene. For the CDR3, the DNA is TGCGCCAGCAGATCTAGCGGGGGGACTTACAATGAGCAGTTCTTC. Residues: CASRSSGGTYNEQFF.

The V call is TRBV5-6, the J call TRBJ2-2; unclear D gene. CDR1 is SGHDT, CDR2 YYEEEE, per germline. This CDR3 has 13 amino acids. V was cut by 2 bases and J by 1 base, with 3 bases left in between. CDR3 loop: CASSFRNTGELFF. The DNA of the CDR3 is TGTGCCAGCAGCTTTAGGAACACCGGGGAGCTGTTTTTT.

This clonotype was seen a handful of times. The chain uses TRBV5-1 and TRBJ2-3; no firm D call. V dropped 0 bases and J dropped 0 bases, with 11 bases sitting between them. CDR1 is SGHRS, CDR2 YFSETQ, per germline. The CDR3 has 16 amino acids. The CDR3 region is CASSLATPSSTDTQYF. The DNA for the CDR3 is TGCGCCAGCAGCTTGGCTACACCTTCTAGCACAGATACGCAGTATTTT.

The chain uses TRBV6-2 or TRBV6-3 and TRBJ2-3; 14 bases are shared with TRBD2. The germline V gene has CDR1 MNHEY and CDR2 SVGEGT. V lost 8 bases, J lost 5 bases, and 0 bases stayed unmatched. The CDR3 has 13 residues. As DNA, the CDR3 is TGTGCCAGCGGGACTAGCGGGGGAGATACGCAGTATTTT. It codes for CASGTSGGDTQYF.

In its sample, this clonotype was seen a few times. The chain employs TRBV5-1 and TRBJ2-1; D gene ambiguous. The length of the CDR3 is 15 residues. The V gene's germline CDR1 is SGHRS and CDR2 YFSETQ. Trimming left V 4 bases short and J 1 base short, with 12 bases between. For the CDR3, the DNA is TGCGCCAGCAGCCCGCGGACCTTTTCCTACAATGAGCAGTTCTTC. Protein: CASSPRTFSYNEQFF.

This clonotype was seen repeatedly, ten times or more. V is TRBV7-2 and J is TRBJ2-5; D may match TRBD1 or TRBD2 (5 bases each). V was trimmed by 4 bases and J by 3 bases, leaving 18 bases between them. The length of the CDR3 is 16 residues. Germline CDR1 reads SGHTA; CDR2 reads FQGNSA. The chain's CDR3 is CASSSSLGMGEETQYF. CDR3 DNA: TGTGCCAGCAGCTCATCACTAGGCATGGGGGAAGAGACCCAGTACTTC.

In its sample, this clonotype was seen many times. The CDR3 loop reads CATSFGNYGYTF. CDR3 DNA sequence: TGTGCCACCAGTTTCGGGAACTATGGCTACACCTTC. V is TRBV3-1 and J is TRBJ1-2; D ambiguous. The germline V gene encodes CDR1 LGHDT and CDR2 YNNKEL (reference sequence). The CDR3 runs to 12 residues. V lost 10 bases and J 2 bases, leaving 11 bases between the germline ends.